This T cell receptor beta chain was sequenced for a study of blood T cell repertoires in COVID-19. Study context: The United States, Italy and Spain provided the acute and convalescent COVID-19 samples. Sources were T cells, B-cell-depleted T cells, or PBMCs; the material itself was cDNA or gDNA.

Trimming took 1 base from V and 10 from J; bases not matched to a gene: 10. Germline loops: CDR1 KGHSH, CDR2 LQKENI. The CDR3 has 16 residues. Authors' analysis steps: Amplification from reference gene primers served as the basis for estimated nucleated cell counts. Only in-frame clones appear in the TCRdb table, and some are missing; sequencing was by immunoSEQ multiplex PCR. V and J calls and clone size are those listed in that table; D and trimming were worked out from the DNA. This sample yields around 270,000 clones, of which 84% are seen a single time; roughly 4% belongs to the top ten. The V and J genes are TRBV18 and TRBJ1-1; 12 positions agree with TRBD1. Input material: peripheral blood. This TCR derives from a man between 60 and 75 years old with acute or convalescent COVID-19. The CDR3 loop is CASSPQAPGQGAIAFF. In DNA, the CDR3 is TGTGCCAGCTCACCACAGGCACCGGGACAGGGGGCAATAGCTTTCTTT.